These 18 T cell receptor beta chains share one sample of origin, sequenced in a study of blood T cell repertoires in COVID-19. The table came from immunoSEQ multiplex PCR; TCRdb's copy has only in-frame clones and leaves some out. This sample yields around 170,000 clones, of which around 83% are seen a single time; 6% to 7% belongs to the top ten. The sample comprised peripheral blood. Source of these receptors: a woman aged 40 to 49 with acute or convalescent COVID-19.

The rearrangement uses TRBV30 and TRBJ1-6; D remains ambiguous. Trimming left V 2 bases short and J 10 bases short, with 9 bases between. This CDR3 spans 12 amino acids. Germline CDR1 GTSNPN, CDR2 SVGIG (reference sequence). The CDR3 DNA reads TGTGCCTGGAGTCCCCAAAAATCACCCCTCCACTTT. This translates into CAWSPQKSPLHF. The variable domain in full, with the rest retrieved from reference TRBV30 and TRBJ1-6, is SQTIHQWPATLVQPVGSPLSLECTVEGTSNPNLYWYRQAAGRGLQLLFYSVGIGQISSEVPQNLSASRPQDRQFILSSKKLLLSDSGFYLCAWSPQKSPLHFGNGTRLTVT.

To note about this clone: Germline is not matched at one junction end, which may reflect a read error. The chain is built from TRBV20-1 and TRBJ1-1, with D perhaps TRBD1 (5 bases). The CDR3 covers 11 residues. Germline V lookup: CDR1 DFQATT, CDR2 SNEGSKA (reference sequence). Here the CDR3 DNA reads TGCAGGGGGAGGGACCTTCGGAGGGATGTCTTT. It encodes CRGRDLRRDVF.

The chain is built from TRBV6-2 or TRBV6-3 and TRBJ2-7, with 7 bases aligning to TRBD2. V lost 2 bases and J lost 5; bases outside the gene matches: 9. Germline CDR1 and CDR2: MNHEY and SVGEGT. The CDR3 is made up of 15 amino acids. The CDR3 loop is CASSYLSGAGHEQYF. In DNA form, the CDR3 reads TGTGCCAGCAGTTACCTCAGCGGGGCCGGGCACGAGCAGTACTTC.

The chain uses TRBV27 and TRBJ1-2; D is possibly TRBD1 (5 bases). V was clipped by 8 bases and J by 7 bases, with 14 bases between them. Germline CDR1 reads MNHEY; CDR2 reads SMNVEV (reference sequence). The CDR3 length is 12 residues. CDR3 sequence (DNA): TGTGCCAGCCGGGGGGGTGGTACTGGCTACACCTTC. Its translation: CASRGGGTGYTF.

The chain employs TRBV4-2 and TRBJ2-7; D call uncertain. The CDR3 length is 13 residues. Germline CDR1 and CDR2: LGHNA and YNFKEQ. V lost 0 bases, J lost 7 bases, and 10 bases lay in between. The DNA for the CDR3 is TGTGCCAGCAGCCAAGAAGCGACGCAGGAGCAGTACTTC. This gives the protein CASSQEATQEQYF.

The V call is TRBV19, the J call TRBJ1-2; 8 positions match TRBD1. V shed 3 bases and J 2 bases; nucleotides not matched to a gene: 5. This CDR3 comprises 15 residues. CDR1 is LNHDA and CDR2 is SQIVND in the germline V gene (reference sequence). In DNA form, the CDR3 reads TGTGCCAGTAGTATTGAATACAGGGGGAACTATGGCTACACCTTC. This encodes CASSIEYRGNYGYTF.

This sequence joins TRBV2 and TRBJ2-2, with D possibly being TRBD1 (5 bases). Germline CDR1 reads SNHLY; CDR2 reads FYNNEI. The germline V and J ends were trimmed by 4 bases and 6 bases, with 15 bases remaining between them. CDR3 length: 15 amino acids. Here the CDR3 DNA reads TGTGCCAGCAGTGTCACAGGAATGATGGCCGGGGAGCTGTTTTTT. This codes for CASSVTGMMAGELFF.

As DNA, the CDR3 is TGTGCCAGCAGCTTAAAGGGCTCGGGAGGAAACACCATATATTTT. Translated: CASSLKGSGGNTIYF. The V and J genes are TRBV7-2 and TRBJ1-3, with D unresolved. Between the trimmed V and J ends, which lost 2 bases and 4 bases, there was a span of 12 bases. The CDR3 is 15 residues long. Germline-derived CDR1 and CDR2 are SGHTA and FQGNSA.

CDR3 sequence reads: CASSGHNYGYTF. DNA for the CDR3: TGTGCCAGCAGTGGCCACAATTATGGCTACACCTTC. The chain recombines TRBV28 with TRBJ1-2; no clear D gene. CDR1 is MDHEN and CDR2 is SYDVKM in the germline V gene. The CDR3 has 12 amino acids. The V end lost 5 bases, the J end lost 5 bases, and 9 bases lay between the germline ends.

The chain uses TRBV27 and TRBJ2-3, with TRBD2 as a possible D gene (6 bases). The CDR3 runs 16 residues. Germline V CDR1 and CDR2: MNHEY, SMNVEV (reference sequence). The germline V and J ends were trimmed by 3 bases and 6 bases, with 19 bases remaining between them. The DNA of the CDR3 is TGTGCCAGCAGTTTGAGATTCGGACGGGAGCGGGATACGCAGTATTTT. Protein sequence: CASSLRFGRERDTQYF.

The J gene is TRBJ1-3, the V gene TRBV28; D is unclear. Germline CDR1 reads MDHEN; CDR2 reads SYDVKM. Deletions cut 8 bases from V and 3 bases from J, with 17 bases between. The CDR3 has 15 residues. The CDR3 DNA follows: TGTGCCAGCGGACCTTCTTCTGCGGGTGGAAACACCATATATTTT. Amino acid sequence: CASGPSSAGGNTIYF.

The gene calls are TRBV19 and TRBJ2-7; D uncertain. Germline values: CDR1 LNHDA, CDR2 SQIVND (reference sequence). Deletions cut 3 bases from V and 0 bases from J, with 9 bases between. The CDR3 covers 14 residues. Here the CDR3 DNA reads TGTGCCAGTAGTATTTACAGCAGCTCCTACGAGCAGTACTTC. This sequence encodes CASSIYSSSYEQYF.

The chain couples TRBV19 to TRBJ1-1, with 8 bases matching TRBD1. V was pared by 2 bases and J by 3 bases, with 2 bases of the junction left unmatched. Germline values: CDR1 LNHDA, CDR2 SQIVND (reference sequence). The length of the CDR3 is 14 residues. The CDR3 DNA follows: TGTGCCAGTAGTATATCGGGACAGGACACTGAAGCTTTCTTT. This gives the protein CASSISGQDTEAFF.

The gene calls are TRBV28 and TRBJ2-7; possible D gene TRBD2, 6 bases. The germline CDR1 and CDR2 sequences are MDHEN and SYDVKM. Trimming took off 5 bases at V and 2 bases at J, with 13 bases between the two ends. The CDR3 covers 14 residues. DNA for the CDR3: TGTGCCAGCAGTCCCGGGGACTTCGCCTACGAGCAGTACTTC. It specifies CASSPGDFAYEQYF.

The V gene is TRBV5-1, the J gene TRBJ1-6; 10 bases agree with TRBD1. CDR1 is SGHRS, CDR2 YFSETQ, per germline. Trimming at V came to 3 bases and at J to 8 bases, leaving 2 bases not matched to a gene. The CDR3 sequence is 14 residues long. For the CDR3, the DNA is TGCGCCAGCAGCTCGGGACAGGGGTATTCACCCCTCCACTTT. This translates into CASSSGQGYSPLHF.

Written as DNA, the CDR3 is TGTGCCAGCAGTGAATCTGGATGGCGGGGGAGGATTAGGAACACTGAAGCTTTCTTT. Its translation is CASSESGWRGRIRNTEAFF. This rearrangement joins TRBV6-1 to TRBJ1-1; D possibly corresponds to TRBD1 (5 bases). V lost 2 bases and J lost 1, with 23 bases in between. Germline CDR1 and CDR2: MNHNS and SASEGT. CDR3 length equals 19 residues.

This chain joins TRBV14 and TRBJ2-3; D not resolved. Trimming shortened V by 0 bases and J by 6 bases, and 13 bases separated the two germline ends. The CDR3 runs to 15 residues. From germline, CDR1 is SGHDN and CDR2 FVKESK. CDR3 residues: CASSQEVVRWDTQYF. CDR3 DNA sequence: TGTGCCAGCAGCCAAGAAGTAGTGCGCTGGGATACGCAGTATTTT.

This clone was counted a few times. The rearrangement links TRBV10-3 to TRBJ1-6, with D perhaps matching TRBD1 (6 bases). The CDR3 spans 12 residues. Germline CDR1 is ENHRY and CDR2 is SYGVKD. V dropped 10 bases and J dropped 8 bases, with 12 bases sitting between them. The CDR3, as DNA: TGTGCCAGTCAGGGGTCGGATTCACCCCTCCACTTT. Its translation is CASQGSDSPLHF.